This paragraph covers one TCR beta chain sequence. Its antigen is currently unknown. The donors formed part of the roughly 120-subject validation cohort, distinct from the approximately 630-subject first cohort. The data belong to a study of cytomegalovirus exposure and HLA in healthy donors. Study overall: The same platform was used for the 110 or so validation repertoires and the roughly 600 first-cohort repertoires, a later analysis reported.

Libraries were prepared by immunoSEQ multiplex PCR; TCRdb keeps only in-frame clonotypes and omits some of them. The sample holds about 150,000 clones, about 86% seen once. Findings and limits, study-wide: There were a few CMV-associated chains whose specificity for CMV antigens was confirmed in vitro.

The sample taken for sequencing was PBMCs. The clonotype originates from a human donor in good health.

This CDR3 reads CASSVRGIGNTIYF. The CDR3 region has the DNA TGTGCCAGCAGCGTACGGGGGATTGGAAACACCATATATTTT. This rearrangement joins TRBV9 to TRBJ1-3; TRBD1 might be the D (5 bases). This CDR3 has 14 residues. Germline CDR1 SGDLS, CDR2 YYNGEE. V was cut by 1 base and J by 3 bases, with 8 bases left in between.